This record covers a single T cell receptor beta chain. This clonotype was observed many times. What this receptor recognizes is not known. No qualities accompany the bases; no much larger clone lies one base away. These data originate in a study of molecular identifiers for immune sequencing clone quantification (dated by TCRdb to about 2018). Regarding the research as a whole: For a replicate experiment, the RNA from either approximately 20,000 or 98,000 naive CD8 T cells was divided into five aliquots, and four of those aliquots went on to sequencing. This methods study benchmarked molecular-identifier clustering-based TCR repertoire sequencing (MIDCIRS) and TCR RNA copy counting, using CD8 T cells to do so. Results the study describes overall, beyond this receptor: In CMV-specific effector cells, clones with more than 20 RNA copies contained over 97% of molecules, whereas in naive cells such clones contained under 1% of molecules. Spiked-in Jurkat TCR RNA equal to a single cell's worth was reported to be detectable even within 1,100,000 naive CD8 T cells. Highly expanded clone sizes could be underestimated because identical TCR molecules may share a barcode. Modeling gave around 2.7 recovered TCR RNA copies per cell versus 8 to 10 by digital PCR, implying approximately 30% capture efficiency. Naive libraries contained spiked-in Jurkat TCR RNA (around eleven copies' worth), which is not part of the donor repertoire. Without barcode sub-clustering, chimeric consensus sequences inflated TCR diversity; chimeras reached as high as 47%.

Spanning cysteine to phenylalanine, the CDR3 consists of 15 amino acids. The CDR3 DNA has 45 bases and is translated from base 1. Deletion took 3 bases off V and 0 bases off J, with a span of 14 bases between the germline ends. In the germline V gene (reference sequence), CDR1 corresponds to DFQATT and CDR2 to SNEGSKA. Libraries of naive CD8 T cells were generated from about 19,000 to 1,100,000 sorted cells, with 10%, 30% or 50% of the purified RNA used. Naive CD8 T cells were FACS-sorted as CD8+CD4-CCR7+CD45RA+ on a BD FACSAria II into RLT Plus buffer. Detection sensitivity was tested by spiking Jurkat RNA equal to around 11 TCR copies' worth into samples containing 20,000-1,000,000 naive CD8 T cells. CD8 T cells were enriched using RosetteSep CD8+ T Cell Enrichment Cocktail and Ficoll-Paque, and the enriched cells then underwent ACK red cell lysis. Receptors were amplified or captured by PCR. Sequenced on an Illumina HiSeq 4000. Bulk TCR libraries were made following a previously described method, with the TCR primers given in Table S5. Purification of total RNA was performed with the Qiagen AllPrep DNA/RNA kit. Before any analysis, reads coming from multiple sequencing runs of the same library were combined into one pool. As for the authors' bioinformatics: Reads were retained only if an exact TCR constant sequence was present, and the retained reads were trimmed to 150 nt and grouped according to their 12-nt molecular barcodes. Reads inside each barcode group were sub-clustered using a 15% Levenshtein threshold, and a quality-weighted consensus sequence was constructed for each RNA molecule. Non-functional sequences were filtered out, along with any lower-count sequence sitting one edit away from another sequence. On the basis of fitting two negative binomial distributions, barcode sub-clusters with fewer than 20% of the maximum read count were discarded. The public sequencing data were trimmed at Q25 with fastp and processed into clonotypes with MiXCR by TCRdb, which kept only in-frame beta chains. Rows with one shared CDR3 protein collapse into an entry with the most common genes and DNA. V and J calls and clone size were set by TCRdb, not the authors. Across this sample there are fewer than 350,000 distinct CDR3 sequences, with about a fifth seen only once. The biggest ten clones account for 0.81% of the sample.

The sequenced sample consisted of naive CD8+ T cells from blood, with Jurkat cell RNA spiked in. According to the study, the label for this sample's cell subset or site signals: FACS-sorted CD8+CD4-CCR7+CD45RA+ naive T cells. This TCR was recovered from a human donor in good health. Some libraries in this study had Jurkat cell RNA spiked in. The chain is assembled from TRBV20-1 and TRBJ2-5; the D gene is not confidently resolved. The nucleotides are TGCAGTGCTAGTTTGGGTCTTCCCAACCAAGAGACCCAGTACTTC. Protein translation: CSASLGLPNQETQYF.